This TCR beta chain was captured in a study of blood T cell repertoires in COVID-19 (TCRdb year 2020). The study in broad terms: Samples from collaborators originated in the United States, Italy and Spain and spanned both the acute and convalescent phases of COVID-19. The material from the prospective study consisted of cDNA or gDNA derived from T cells, B-cell-depleted T cells, or PBMCs. Subjects who had been exposed to COVID-19, were actively infected with it, or had recovered from it provided the deeply sampled blood TCRbeta repertoires that made up the dataset. The repertoires were made available in a free public database intended to serve as a resource for research on the immune response to SARS-CoV-2. Samples came from the ongoing ImmuneRACE study (first 160 participants) plus 1,254 subjects from 6 global collaborators. A de-identified subject ID, COVID-19 status, age in years and sex were almost always included in the sample metadata. Where HLA class I and class II types were available, the types were taken from metadata supplied by the sample provider, not from assay-based typing. Findings and caveats that apply to the study as a whole: The amount of clinical and demographic metadata varied by source and participant and was provided uncurated.

Enrolling through a virtual design, the prospective study's participants ranged in age from roughly 18 to 89 years and lived across approximately 25 United States geographic areas. In the prospective study, participants were assigned to cohorts based on the clinical history participants reported in a screening survey and a study questionnaire. ImmuneRACE Cohort 3 recovered participants were defined by two consecutive negative NP/OP PCR tests, healthcare professional clearance, or symptom resolution. In the prospective study, mobile phlebotomists collected whole blood, serum and a nasopharyngeal or oropharyngeal swab from each participant. Additional blood draws and questionnaires over a roughly two-month period could optionally be provided by prospective study participants. Prospective study blood samples were shipped either frozen or at room temperature before DNA extraction. TCRbeta CDR3 regions were amplified from genomic DNA using the immunoSEQ Assay, a bias-controlled multiplex PCR. Under the source paper's analysis protocol: Within the assay, amplification of reference gene primers was used to estimate how many nucleated cells each sample contained. To quantify the absolute abundance of each unique TCRbeta CDR3 rearrangement, sequence reads were collapsed and filtered. Productive Simpson clonality was computed per sample as the square root of Simpson's diversity index over productive rearrangements. The source is immuneACCESS, and TCRdb retained only in-frame sequences with V and J called. Part of the clones is not carried over; for the studies checked, unresolved V genes explain less than half of this, and the remainder is unexplained. D and trimming come from the DNA, and the V and J calls and clone size come from that table. The sample data list over 200,000 clones, and about 90% of these were observed just once. The ten largest clonotypes hold 1.2% of the sample.

V is cut back by 5 bases and J by 7 bases, with 7 bases in the junction unmatched. The CDR3 starts with the cysteine, ends with the phenylalanine, and has 14 residues. Only CDR3 DNA remains: 42 bases, in frame from the first base. CDR1 and CDR2 are drawn from the germline V gene: SGHNT, YENEEA. In the case of this clone: This clone's antigen is unknown. The record has no base qualities; no much larger clone is one base away.

The TCR sequence derives from a man aged 25 to 40 who had recovered from COVID-19. Material for sequencing was PBMCs or T cells enriched from blood (not recorded which). The rearranged segments are TRBV11-3 and TRBJ2-7; 11 bases in between match TRBD1. The CDR3: CASSVTGTGGEQYF. The sequence in DNA is TGTGCCAGCAGCGTTACTGGGACAGGGGGAGAGCAGTACTTC.